These 32 T cell receptor beta chains were all obtained from the same sample, sequenced in a study of cytomegalovirus exposure and HLA in healthy donors. Primers: 60 Vbeta forward and 13 Jbeta reverse. Data came from immunoSEQ multiplex PCR; TCRdb stores just in-frame clones and leaves some out. The table has approximately 150,000 clones, 88% seen once; the top ten hold 0.51%. The sequencing sample was made of PBMCs. The receptor source for this set is a woman between 40 and 55 years old in good health and CMV-seronegative.

The rearrangement joins TRBV5-1 to TRBJ2-1; a weak D match, TRBD1 (6 bases). This CDR3 region has 15 residues. V lost 0 bases and J lost 0, with 7 bases in between. Germline V gives CDR1 SGHRS, CDR2 YFSETQ. The CDR3 DNA is TGCGCCAGCAGCTTGGAACAGGGCTCCTACAATGAGCAGTTCTTC. This sequence encodes CASSLEQGSYNEQFF.

The V and J genes are TRBV11-3 and TRBJ2-1; 7 bases are shared with TRBD2. CDR1 and CDR2 (germline): SGHNT, YENEEA. CDR3 length: 13 amino acids. V lost 3 bases, J lost 12 bases, and 8 bases stayed unmatched. CDR3 region: CASSLAAGEGQFF. DNA of the CDR3: TGTGCCAGCAGCTTGGCTGCCGGGGAGGGGCAGTTCTTC.

This clone was observed a single time. The CDR3 DNA reads as TGTGCCAGCAGCTTAGAGCCGCTAGCGGCCCACTCTGGGGCCAACGTCCTGACTTTC. Residues: CASSLEPLAAHSGANVLTF. V and J are TRBV7-8 and TRBJ2-6; 7 bases line up with TRBD2. V dropped 1 base and J dropped 0; count of bases not matched to a gene: 9. Germline loops: CDR1 SGHVS, CDR2 FQNEAQ. The CDR3 contains 19 residues.

The chain recombines TRBV28 with TRBJ1-2; weak D call: TRBD1 (5 bases). Trimming left V 6 bases short and J 8 bases short, with 22 bases between. The CDR3 sequence is 15 residues long. In germline, CDR1 is MDHEN, CDR2 SYDVKM. This CDR3 reads CASRGLLTAILGYTF. The CDR3 nucleotides are TGTGCCAGCAGGGGCTTACTGACAGCTATCTTGGGCTACACCTTC.

The chain combines TRBV5-1 with TRBJ2-1; D gene unclear. The germline CDR1 and CDR2 sequences are SGHRS and YFSETQ. Deletions cut 0 bases from V and 4 bases from J, with 8 bases between. This CDR3 is 14 amino acids long. For the CDR3, the DNA is TGCGCCAGCAGCTTGGGCACTATGTACAATGAGCAGTTCTTC. Amino acid sequence: CASSLGTMYNEQFF.

The chain couples TRBV5-6 to TRBJ2-7; D is unresolved. The CDR3 sequence is 14 residues long. Germline V gene lookup returns CDR1 SGHDT and CDR2 YYEEEE. The V end was cut by 0 bases, the J end by 3 bases, with 10 bases between. CDR3 coding DNA: TGTGCCAGCAGCTTGGGCGGCCTGGTCTACGAGCAGTACTTC. Its translation: CASSLGGLVYEQYF.

The chain uses TRBV30 and TRBJ2-5; D may be TRBD2 (5 bases). This CDR3 is built from 12 residues. CDR1 is GTSNPN and CDR2 is SVGIG in the germline V gene (reference sequence). Trimming cost V 1 base and J 7 bases, with 10 bases left between them. As DNA, the CDR3 is TGTGCCTGGAGTGGAGCGGCGGGGACCCAGTACTTC. Its translation is CAWSGAAGTQYF.

CDR3 sequence reads: CASSLARPDTQYF. CDR3 DNA sequence: TGTGCCAGCAGCTTAGCCCGTCCGGATACGCAGTATTTT. This sequence joins TRBV11-3 and TRBJ2-3; D is unclear. CDR1 is SGHNT and CDR2 is YENEEA in the germline V gene. This CDR3 region has 13 residues. V was pared by 1 base and J by 6 bases, with 8 bases between.

The V call is TRBV5-1, the J call TRBJ2-5; TRBD2 matches 7 bases. The J call may be incorrect, as the DNA end agrees better with TRBJ2-7. Germline CDR1 and CDR2: SGHRS and YFSETQ. This CDR3 has 13 residues. CDR3 DNA sequence: TGCGCCAGCAGCATCACTAGCGTCTACGAGCAGTACTTC. Translating gives CASSITSVYEQYF.

The chain carries TRBV4-3 and TRBJ2-5, with 15 nucleotides matching TRBD2. The V segment lost 0 bases and the J segment 4 bases; nucleotides outside the gene matches: 6. The V gene's germline CDR1 is LGHNA and CDR2 YSLEER. The CDR3 has 18 amino acids. The CDR3 DNA reads as TGCGCCAGCAGCCAAGAGGTGGGGACTAGCGGGAGGTCAGAGACCCAGTACTTC. Its translation is CASSQEVGTSGRSETQYF.

This chain links TRBV30 with TRBJ2-3, with no clear D. This CDR3 is 14 amino acids long. The V end lost 0 bases, the J end lost 3 bases, and 10 bases lay between the germline ends. Germline V gene lookup returns CDR1 GTSNPN and CDR2 SVGIG (reference sequence). CDR3 sequence: CAWSVLLATDTQYF. The CDR3 nucleotides read TGTGCCTGGAGTGTACTACTGGCGACAGATACGCAGTATTTT.

This rearrangement joins TRBV30 to TRBJ2-5; D not certain. CDR1 is GTSNPN, CDR2 SVGIG, per germline (reference sequence). Trimming took off 2 bases at V and 7 bases at J, with 5 bases between the two ends. The CDR3 has 10 amino acids. In DNA form, the CDR3 reads TGTGCCTGGAGTACCGGGACCCAGTACTTC. Amino acids: CAWSTGTQYF.

On this clone itself: The junction shows a germline mismatch at one end, possibly a read error. The rearrangement uses TRBV7-9 and TRBJ2-1; TRBD1 matches 10 bases. This CDR3 region has 17 residues. In germline, CDR1 is SEHNR, CDR2 FQNEAQ (reference sequence). CDR3 DNA sequence: TGTTCCAGCAGTCGTCACCCGGGACAGGGGATTTACAATGAGCAGTTCTTC. Amino acid sequence: CSSSRHPGQGIYNEQFF.

V is TRBV19 and J is TRBJ2-2, with 8 positions matching TRBD1. The J segment lost 1 base and the V segment lost 5 bases, leaving 6 bases of the junction unmatched. The CDR3 runs to 16 residues. Germline loops: CDR1 LNHDA, CDR2 SQIVND (reference sequence). The CDR3 bases are TGTGCCAGTAGTTCAACCGGGACAGGGAACACCGGGGAGCTGTTTTTT. Amino acid sequence: CASSSTGTGNTGELFF.

This clone is a singleton in its sample. This chain connects TRBV2 to TRBJ2-2, with 9 positions matching TRBD2. Germline V gives CDR1 SNHLY, CDR2 FYNNEI. Trimming cost V 1 base and J 4 bases; bases outside gene matches: 7. The CDR3 extends over 17 amino acids. The CDR3 nucleotides read TGTGCCAGCAGTGAAGAGAGGGTAGCGGGAGTCACCGGGGAGCTGTTTTTT. It yields the protein CASSEERVAGVTGELFF.

The V and J genes are TRBV28 and TRBJ1-4; the D is unclear. The germline CDR1 and CDR2 sequences are MDHEN and SYDVKM. With 8 bases removed from V and 5 bases from J, the gap between germline ends came to 12 bases. This CDR3 is built from 13 residues. In DNA form, the CDR3 reads TGTGCCAGCCTTCGGGGAGTAAATGAAAAACTGTTTTTT. It codes for CASLRGVNEKLFF.

In this sample, this clone turned up once. This chain joins TRBV9 and TRBJ1-4; maybe TRBD1 (6 bases). CDR1 and CDR2 from the germline V gene are SGDLS and YYNGEE. The CDR3 sequence is 14 residues long. V was pared by 0 bases and J by 8 bases, with 11 bases between. The CDR3 region has the DNA TGTGCCAGCAGCGTAGCACAGGGCGAGGAAAAACTGTTTTTT. As protein: CASSVAQGEEKLFF.

This clone was detected once. The rearrangement joins TRBV28 to TRBJ2-1; weak D call: TRBD2 (7 bases). The germline CDR1 and CDR2 sequences are MDHEN and SYDVKM. The CDR3 is 13 amino acids. The V end was cut by 5 bases, the J end by 8 bases, with 13 bases between. The CDR3 protein is CASSRRGADEQFF. CDR3 in DNA: TGTGCCAGCAGTCGCCGGGGGGCCGATGAGCAGTTCTTC.

V usage is TRBV5-1 and J usage is TRBJ2-5, with 7 positions matching TRBD2. Germline assignment: CDR1 SGHRS and CDR2 YFSETQ. V was pared by 4 bases and J by 1 base, with 10 bases of the junction left unmatched. The CDR3 contains 16 residues. This CDR3 is CASSRGSSSGQETQYF. The CDR3 DNA reads as TGCGCCAGCAGCCGAGGCTCGTCTAGCGGCCAAGAGACCCAGTACTTC.

The chain is built from TRBV19 and TRBJ1-3; D is perhaps TRBD1 (6 bases). Trimming removed 8 bases at V and 0 bases at J, with 11 bases between. CDR1 and CDR2 from the germline V gene are LNHDA and SQIVND (reference sequence). This CDR3 has 14 residues. This CDR3 reads CASDTGHSGNTIYF. The CDR3 nucleotides read TGTGCCAGTGACACAGGGCACTCTGGAAACACCATATATTTT.

The chain employs TRBV5-1 and TRBJ2-3; D is undetermined. The CDR3 is made up of 11 amino acids. Germline lookup yields CDR1 SGHRS and CDR2 YFSETQ. V lost 6 bases and J 2 bases, leaving 4 bases between the germline ends. In DNA form, the CDR3 reads TGCGCCAGCACCAACACAGATACGCAGTATTTT. It specifies CASTNTDTQYF. Looking up the rest from reference TRBV5-1 and TRBJ2-3 gives the full variable domain: KAGVTQTPRYLIKTRGQQVTLSCSPISGHRSVSWYQQTPGQGLQFLFEYFSETQRNKGNFPGRFSGRQFSNSRSEMNVSTLELGDSALYLCASTNTDTQYFGPGTRLTVL.

The J gene is TRBJ2-7, the V gene TRBV2; the D gene is possibly TRBD2 (6 bases). Trimming shortened V by 6 bases and J by 0 bases, and 12 bases separated the two germline ends. Germline-derived CDR1 and CDR2 are SNHLY and FYNNEI. This CDR3 contains 14 residues. The CDR3 DNA reads TGTGCCAGCAGCGTAGCGGAGGGCTCCTACGAGCAGTACTTC. Its protein is CASSVAEGSYEQYF.

A single count supports this clone. The chain employs TRBV9 and TRBJ2-2, with 11 positions matching TRBD2. The V gene's germline CDR1 is SGDLS and CDR2 YYNGEE. V was clipped by 3 bases and J by 6 bases; unmatched bases: 7. This CDR3 comprises 16 residues. CDR3 DNA sequence: TGTGCCAGCAGCGAAACAACTAGCGGGAGCCCCGGGGAGCTGTTTTTT. It encodes CASSETTSGSPGELFF.

The rearrangement uses TRBV7-2 and TRBJ1-4, with D possibly TRBD1 on 5 matching bases. Germline V gene lookup returns CDR1 SGHTA and CDR2 FQGNSA. The CDR3 has 13 residues. Trimming stripped 1 base from V and 11 bases from J, with 11 bases between. The CDR3 bases are TGTGCCAGCAGCTTAGGGCGGACAAATAAACTGTTTTTT. Protein: CASSLGRTNKLFF.

In this sample, this clone turned up once. This chain uses TRBV28 with TRBJ2-1; 7 nucleotides line up with TRBD1. V was pared by 7 bases and J by 8 bases, with 17 bases of the junction left unmatched. CDR1 is MDHEN and CDR2 is SYDVKM in the germline V gene. The CDR3 contains 16 residues. CDR3 in DNA: TGTGCCAGCACCATACCGACAGGGATTGGGGTTTATGAGCAGTTCTTC. The encoded protein is CASTIPTGIGVYEQFF.

This chain connects TRBV28 to TRBJ1-3; 7 nucleotides match TRBD1. V shed 3 bases and J 0 bases; nucleotides not matched to a gene: 8. The CDR3 is made up of 17 amino acids. Germline V gene lookup returns CDR1 MDHEN and CDR2 SYDVKM. The CDR3 nucleotides are TGTGCCAGCAGTTTGGACAGGAGAGGTTTCTCTGGAAACACCATATATTTT. Translating gives CASSLDRRGFSGNTIYF.

The chain combines TRBV7-6 with TRBJ2-5; D is unclear. V gave up 5 bases and J gave up 5 bases, with 9 bases separating them. The CDR3 has 12 residues. The V gene's germline CDR1 is SGHVS and CDR2 FNYEAQ. The CDR3 loop is CASSRWSETQYF. In DNA form, the CDR3 reads TGTGCCAGCAGCCGGTGGTCGGAGACCCAGTACTTC. The variable domain in full, with the rest retrieved from reference TRBV7-6 and TRBJ2-5, is GAGVSQSPRYKVTKRGQDVALRCDPISGHVSLYWYRQALGQGPEFLTYFNYEAQQDKSGLPNDRFSAERPEGSISTLTIQRTEQRDSAMYRCASSRWSETQYFGPGTRLLVL.

The CDR3 here is CSGRGSPGETQYF. The CDR3 DNA reads as TGCAGCGGACGCGGGTCTCCTGGGGAGACCCAGTACTTC. This chain uses TRBV29-1 with TRBJ2-5; perhaps TRBD2 as D (5 bases). Looked up from germline, CDR1 is SQVTM and CDR2 is ANQGSEA. The V gene lost 7 bases and the J gene lost 5 bases, with 17 bases spanning the gap. The CDR3 is 13 residues long.

The chain recombines TRBV9 with TRBJ2-2; 10 bases agree with TRBD2. Germline values: CDR1 SGDLS, CDR2 YYNGEE. The CDR3 covers 19 residues. Trimming cost V 4 bases and J 1 base; bases outside gene matches: 13. The DNA for the CDR3 is TGTGCCAGCAGCTGGGAGGGGAAAGCGGGAGGGATGAACACCGGGGAGCTGTTTTTT. This translates into CASSWEGKAGGMNTGELFF.

The CDR3 bases are TGTGCCAGCAGCCAAGATACGGGGGAAGGCTATGGCTACACCTTC. Protein product: CASSQDTGEGYGYTF. The rearrangement uses TRBV4-2 and TRBJ1-2, with D possibly matching TRBD1 (5 bases). The germline CDR1 and CDR2 sequences are LGHNA and YNFKEQ. This CDR3 spans 15 amino acids. V lost 0 bases and J 4 bases, leaving 12 bases between the germline ends.

This chain joins TRBV7-9 and TRBJ2-5, with D possibly being TRBD1 (6 bases). TRBJ2-7 explains the end of the DNA better; the J call may be wrong. Germline V gives CDR1 SEHNR, CDR2 FQNEAQ (reference sequence). The CDR3 runs to 12 residues. CDR3 sequence reads: CASSTGSDEQYF. The CDR3 bases are TGTGCCAGCAGCACAGGGAGCGACGAGCAGTACTTC.

J is TRBJ1-2 and V is TRBV6-4; tentative D call: TRBD1 (6 bases). The CDR3 loop spans 17 amino acids. V shed 0 bases and J shed 8 bases, with 22 bases lying between them. Germline V lookup: CDR1 MRHNA, CDR2 SNTAGT. Here the CDR3 DNA reads TGTGCCAGCAGTGACTCAAGCAGGGCGACAGGAGCACGGGGCTACACCTTC. As protein: CASSDSSRATGARGYTF.